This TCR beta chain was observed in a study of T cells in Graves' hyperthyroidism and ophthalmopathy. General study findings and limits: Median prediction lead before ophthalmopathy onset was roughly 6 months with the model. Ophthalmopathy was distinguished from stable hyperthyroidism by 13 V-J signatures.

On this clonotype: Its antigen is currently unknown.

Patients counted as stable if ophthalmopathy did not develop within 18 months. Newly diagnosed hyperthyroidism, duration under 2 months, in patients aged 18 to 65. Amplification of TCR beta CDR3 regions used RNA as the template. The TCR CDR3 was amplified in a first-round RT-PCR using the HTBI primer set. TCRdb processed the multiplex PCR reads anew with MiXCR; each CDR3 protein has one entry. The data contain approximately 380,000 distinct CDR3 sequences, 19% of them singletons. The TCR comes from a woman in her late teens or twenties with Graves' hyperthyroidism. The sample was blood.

The DNA for the CDR3 is TGCGCCAGCAGCGTTGGTTTTGACCTGGGTAACTATGGCTACACCTTC. Residues: CASSVGFDLGNYGYTF. The gene calls are TRBV5-1 and TRBJ1-2, with no clear D. V lost 4 bases, J lost 1 base, and 17 bases lay in between. This CDR3 is 16 amino acids long. CDR1 and CDR2 from the germline V gene are SGHRS and YFSETQ.